The clone carrying this TCR beta chain was observed a handful of times. This sample is part of a study of response to subunit inactivated influenza vaccine. This CDR3 comprises 14 residues. Germline assignment: CDR1 SNHLY and CDR2 FYNNEI. V was trimmed by 6 bases and J by 1 base, leaving 7 bases between them. TCRdb independently ran MiXCR on the RT-PCR reads; one entry per CDR3 protein. There are a few hundred thousand distinct CDR3 sequences in the sample; 12% to 15% occur only once, and around 10% lies in the top ten. The TCR was taken from a man aged 45-60 years who received an inactivated influenza vaccine. The material was PBMCs from blood, obtained less than 13 days after vaccination. V and J are TRBV2 and TRBJ2-6; no reliable D call. In nucleotides, the CDR3 is TGTGCCAGCAGGCGTATTTCTGGGGCCAACGTCCTGACTTTC. Its translation: CASRRISGANVLTF.